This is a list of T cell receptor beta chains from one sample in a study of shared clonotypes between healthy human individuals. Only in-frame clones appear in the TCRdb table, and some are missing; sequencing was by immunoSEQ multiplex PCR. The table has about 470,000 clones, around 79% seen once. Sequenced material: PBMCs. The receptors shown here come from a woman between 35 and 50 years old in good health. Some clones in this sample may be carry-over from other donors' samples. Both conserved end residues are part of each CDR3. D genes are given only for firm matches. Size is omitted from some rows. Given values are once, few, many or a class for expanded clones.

CDR3aa: CAWRLAGGLWDEQYF
CDR3nt: TGTGCCTGGAGACTAGCGGGAGGATTGTGGGATGAGCAGTACTTC
abundance: -
v_gene: TRBV30
d_gene: TRBD2
j_gene: TRBJ2-5

CDR3aa: CASSLEEEGVETQYF
CDR3nt: TGCGCCAGCAGCTTGGAGGAGGAGGGAGTGGAGACCCAGTACTTC
abundance: -
v_gene: TRBV5-1
d_gene: -
j_gene: TRBJ2-5

CDR3aa: CASSLVAGGEQYF
CDR3nt: TGTGCCAGCAGCTTGGTGGCAGGGGGCGAGCAGTACTTC
abundance: few
v_gene: TRBV5-6
d_gene: TRBD1
j_gene: TRBJ2-7

CDR3aa: CSARGEYGYTF
CDR3nt: TGCAGTGCTAGGGGAGAATATGGCTACACCTTC
abundance: -
v_gene: TRBV20-1
d_gene: -
j_gene: TRBJ1-2

CDR3aa: CASSLSTRNYGYTF
CDR3nt: TGTGCCAGCAGTTTATCCACGCGAAACTATGGCTACACCTTC
abundance: -
v_gene: TRBV27
d_gene: -
j_gene: TRBJ1-2

CDR3aa: CASSPDRGSGYGYTF
CDR3nt: TGTGCCAGCAGTCCAGACAGGGGATCGGGCTATGGCTACACCTTC
abundance: -
v_gene: TRBV27
d_gene: TRBD1
j_gene: TRBJ1-2

CDR3aa: CAWSVLGLISYEQYF
CDR3nt: TGTGCCTGGAGTGTACTGGGGCTGATCTCCTACGAGCAGTACTTC
abundance: -
v_gene: TRBV30
d_gene: -
j_gene: TRBJ2-7

CDR3aa: CASSQGDSGNTIYF
CDR3nt: TGTGCCAGCAGCCAAGGAGATTCTGGAAACACCATATATTTT
abundance: many
v_gene: TRBV4-2
d_gene: -
j_gene: TRBJ1-3

CDR3aa: CASSSLQGSAGEQFF
CDR3nt: TGTGCCAGCAGTTCCTTACAGGGGTCGGCGGGAGAGCAGTTCTTC
abundance: -
v_gene: TRBV6-6
d_gene: -
j_gene: TRBJ2-1

CDR3aa: CASSQQTGSGNTIYF
CDR3nt: TGCGCCAGCAGCCAACAGACAGGGAGTGGAAACACCATATATTTT
abundance: -
v_gene: TRBV4-3
d_gene: TRBD1
j_gene: TRBJ1-3

CDR3aa: CASSASGYPQSRANVLTF
CDR3nt: TGTGCCAGCAGCGCCAGCGGGTACCCACAAAGTCGGGCCAACGTCCTTACTTTC
abundance: -
v_gene: TRBV7-8
d_gene: -
j_gene: TRBJ2-6